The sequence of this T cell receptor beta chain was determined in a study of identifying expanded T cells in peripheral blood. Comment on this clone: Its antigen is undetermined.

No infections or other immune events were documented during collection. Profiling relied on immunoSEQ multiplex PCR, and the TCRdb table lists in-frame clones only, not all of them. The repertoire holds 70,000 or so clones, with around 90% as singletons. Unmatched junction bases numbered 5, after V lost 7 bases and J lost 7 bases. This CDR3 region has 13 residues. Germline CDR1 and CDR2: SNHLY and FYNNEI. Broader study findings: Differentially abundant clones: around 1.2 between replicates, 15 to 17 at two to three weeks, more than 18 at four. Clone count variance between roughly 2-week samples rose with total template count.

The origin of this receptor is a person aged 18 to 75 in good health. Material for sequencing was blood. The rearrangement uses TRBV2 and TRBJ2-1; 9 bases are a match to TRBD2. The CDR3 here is CASKAGGGNEQFF. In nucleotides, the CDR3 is TGTGCCAGCAAGGCGGGAGGGGGTAATGAGCAGTTCTTC. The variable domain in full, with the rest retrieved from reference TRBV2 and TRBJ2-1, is EPEVTQTPSHQVTQMGQEVILRCVPISNHLYFYWYRQILGQKVEFLVSFYNNEISEKSEIFDDQFSVERPDGSNFTLKIRSTKLEDSAMYFCASKAGGGNEQFFGPGTRLTVL.